What follows are 10 T cell receptor beta chains derived from one specimen sequenced in a study of OX40 agonist ivuxolimab in advanced cancers. Libraries were made using the immunoSEQ multiplex PCR assay. Drawn from immuneACCESS, this table holds only the in-frame rearrangements with V and J called that TCRdb kept. Clones are partly lost; checked studies trace under half to an unresolved V gene and leave the rest unexplained. For this sample the table gives about 64,000 clones, of which 84% were detected only once. The ten most abundant clones make up 9.8% of the sample. The sample in question was CD4+ or CD8+ T cells sorted from blood, obtained in a trial of the OX40 agonist ivuxolimab. The receptors originated from an adult with an advanced solid tumor such as melanoma, head and neck, liver or kidney cancer.

The chain is built from TRBV6-5 and TRBJ1-5, with 9 positions matching TRBD1. Trimming cost V 4 bases and J 5 bases; bases outside gene matches: 3. CDR3 size: 14 residues. Per germline, CDR1 MNHEY and CDR2 SVGAGI. CDR3 residues: CASSSRDRDQPQHF. CDR3 nucleotide sequence: TGTGCCAGCAGTTCCCGGGACAGGGATCAGCCCCAGCATTTT.

This chain links TRBV12-5 with TRBJ2-7; D possibly corresponds to TRBD1 (5 bases). The CDR3 sequence is 13 residues long. With 6 bases removed from V and 2 bases from J, the gap between germline ends came to 11 bases. Germline V gene lookup returns CDR1 LGHNT and CDR2 FRNRAP. The CDR3 DNA reads TGTGCTAGTGGAGGTCGCAGGGCCTACGAGCAGTACTTC. Amino acids: CASGGRRAYEQYF.

The chain combines TRBV28 with TRBJ2-2; a possible D gene is TRBD2 (7 bases). CDR3 length: 17 residues. From germline, CDR1 is MDHEN and CDR2 SYDVKM. Trimming pared 2 bases from V and 2 bases from J, leaving 15 bases between. Here the CDR3 DNA reads TGTGCCAGCAGTTTAAGGGGGGGGTTTTTAAACACCGGGGAGCTGTTTTTT. It is translated as CASSLRGGFLNTGELFF.

The chain carries TRBV7-2 and TRBJ2-7; 12 nucleotides agree with TRBD2. Germline CDR1 reads SGHTA; CDR2 reads FQGNSA. The CDR3 is made up of 16 amino acids. Trimming took 4 bases from V and 4 from J; bases not matched to a gene: 8. CDR3 coding DNA: TGTGCCAGCAGCTCCCCACTAGCGGGAGGAAGGTACGAGCAGTACTTC. Translating gives CASSSPLAGGRYEQYF.

This clone appeared a few times. Relative to the germline gene, one junction end is altered; a read error may explain this. The chain recombines TRBV5-1 with TRBJ2-7; TRBD1 or TRBD2 may be the D gene (5 bases each). CDR3 length: 13 amino acids. Germline CDR1 reads SGHRS; CDR2 reads YFSETQ. As DNA, the CDR3 is TGCGCCAGCAGCTTGCTTCGGGACGGAACTTCTTTCTTC. The encoded protein is CASSLLRDGTSFF.

This clone came up once. The V call is TRBV11-3, the J call TRBJ2-7; the D call may be TRBD1 or TRBD2 (5 bases each). V lost 5 bases, J lost 1 base, and 15 bases lay in between. From germline, CDR1 is SGHNT and CDR2 YENEEA. The CDR3 extends over 15 amino acids. Written as DNA, the CDR3 is TGTGCCAGCAGCACCTCCCGGGACGGTTCCTACGAGCAGTACTTC. This encodes CASSTSRDGSYEQYF.

The V and J genes are TRBV29-1 and TRBJ1-3; D remains unclear. CDR3 size: 12 residues. V was shortened by 6 bases and J by 6 bases, with 12 bases between the two germline ends. CDR1 is SQVTM, CDR2 ANQGSEA, per germline. CDR3 loop: CSVGPTPNTIYF. The CDR3 region has the DNA TGCAGCGTGGGTCCTACCCCAAACACCATATATTTT.

Here the CDR3 reads CASSPWTGPVNEQFF. In nucleotides, the CDR3 is TGTGCCAGCAGCCCATGGACAGGGCCGGTCAATGAGCAGTTCTTC. V usage is TRBV11-3 and J usage is TRBJ2-1; TRBD1 matches at 8 bases. The CDR3 consists of 15 residues. The germline CDR1 and CDR2 sequences are SGHNT and YENEEA. V lost 5 bases and J lost 6; bases outside the gene matches: 9.

The V and J genes are TRBV5-1 and TRBJ2-1; the match to TRBD1 covers 8 bases. CDR3 size: 14 residues. V was clipped by 4 bases and J by 4 bases; unmatched bases: 4. The germline CDR1 and CDR2 sequences are SGHRS and YFSETQ. Here the CDR3 DNA reads TGCGCCAGCAGCGCGGACAGGGTATACAATGAGCAGTTCTTC. Protein sequence: CASSADRVYNEQFF.

The rearrangement joins TRBV18 to TRBJ2-5; D may be TRBD1 or TRBD2 (5 bases each). The J call is uncertain, as TRBJ2-7 better fits the DNA end. The CDR3 spans 16 residues. Per germline, CDR1 KGHSH and CDR2 LQKENI. The CDR3 region is CASSTTGTGSSYEQYF. The CDR3 DNA is TGTGCCAGCTCAACTACCGGGACCGGATCCAGCTACGAGCAGTACTTC.